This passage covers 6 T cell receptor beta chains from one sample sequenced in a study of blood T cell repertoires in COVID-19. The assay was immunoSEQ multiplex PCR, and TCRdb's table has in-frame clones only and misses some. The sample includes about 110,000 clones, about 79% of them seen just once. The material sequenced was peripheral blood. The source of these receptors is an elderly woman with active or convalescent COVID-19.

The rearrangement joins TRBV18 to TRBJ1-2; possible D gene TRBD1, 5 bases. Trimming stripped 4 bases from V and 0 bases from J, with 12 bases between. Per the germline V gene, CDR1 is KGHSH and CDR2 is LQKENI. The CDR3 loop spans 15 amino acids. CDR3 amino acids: CASSLGPGTNYGYTF. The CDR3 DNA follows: TGTGCCAGCTCACTCGGTCCAGGGACTAACTATGGCTACACCTTC.

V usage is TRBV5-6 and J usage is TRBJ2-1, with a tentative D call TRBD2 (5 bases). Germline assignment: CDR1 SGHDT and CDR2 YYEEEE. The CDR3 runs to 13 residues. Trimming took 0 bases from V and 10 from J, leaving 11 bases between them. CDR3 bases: TGTGCCAGCAGCTTGGCCGGGGAAGGGGAGCAGTTCTTC. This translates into CASSLAGEGEQFF.

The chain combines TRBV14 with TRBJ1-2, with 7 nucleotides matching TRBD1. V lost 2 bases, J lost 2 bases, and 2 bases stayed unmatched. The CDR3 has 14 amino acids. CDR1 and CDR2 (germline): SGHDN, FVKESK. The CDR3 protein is CASSQPGQNYGYTF. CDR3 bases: TGTGCCAGCAGCCAACCGGGACAGAACTATGGCTACACCTTC.

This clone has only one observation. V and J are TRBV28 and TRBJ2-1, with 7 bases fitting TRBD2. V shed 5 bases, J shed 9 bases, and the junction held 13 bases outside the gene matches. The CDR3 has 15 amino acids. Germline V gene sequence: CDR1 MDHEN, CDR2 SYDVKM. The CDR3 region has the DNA TGTGCCAGCAGTCCCCTCGGGTTGGGCGGGGGTGAGCAGTTCTTC. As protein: CASSPLGLGGGEQFF.

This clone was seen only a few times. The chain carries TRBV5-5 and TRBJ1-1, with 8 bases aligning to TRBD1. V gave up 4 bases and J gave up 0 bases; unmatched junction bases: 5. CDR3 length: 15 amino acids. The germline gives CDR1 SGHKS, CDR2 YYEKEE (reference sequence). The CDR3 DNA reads TGTGCCAGCAGCGCAACGACAGGGGTGAACACTGAAGCTTTCTTT. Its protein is CASSATTGVNTEAFF.

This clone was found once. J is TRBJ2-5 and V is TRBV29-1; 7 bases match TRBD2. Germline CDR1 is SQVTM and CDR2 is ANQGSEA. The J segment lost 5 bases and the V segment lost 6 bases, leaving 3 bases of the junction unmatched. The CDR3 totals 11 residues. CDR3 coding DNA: TGCAGCGTGGGAGCGGGGGAGACCCAGTACTTC. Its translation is CSVGAGETQYF.